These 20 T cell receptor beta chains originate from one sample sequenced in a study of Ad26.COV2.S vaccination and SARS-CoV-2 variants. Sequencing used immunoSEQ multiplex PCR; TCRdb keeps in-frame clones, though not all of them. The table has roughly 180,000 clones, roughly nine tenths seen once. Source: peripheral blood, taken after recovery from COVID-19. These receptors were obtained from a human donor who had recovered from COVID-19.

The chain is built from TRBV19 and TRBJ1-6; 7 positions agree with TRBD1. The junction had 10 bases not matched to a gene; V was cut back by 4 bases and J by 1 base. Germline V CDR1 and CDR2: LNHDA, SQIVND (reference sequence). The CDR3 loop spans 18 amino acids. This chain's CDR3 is CASSKNRQGSSYNSPLHF. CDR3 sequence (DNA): TGTGCCAGTAGTAAAAACCGACAGGGAAGTTCCTATAATTCACCCCTCCACTTT.

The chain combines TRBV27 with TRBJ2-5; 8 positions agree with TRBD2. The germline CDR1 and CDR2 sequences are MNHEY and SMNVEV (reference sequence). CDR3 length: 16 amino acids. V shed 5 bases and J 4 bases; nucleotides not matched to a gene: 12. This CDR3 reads CASSPWTSSAIETQYF. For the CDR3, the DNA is TGTGCCAGCAGTCCTTGGACTAGCTCGGCAATAGAGACCCAGTACTTC.

CDR3 protein: CASSEGFLEQYF. DNA of the CDR3: TGTGCCAGCAGTGAAGGCTTCCTAGAGCAGTACTTC. The chain has TRBV6-1 and TRBJ2-7; D not resolved. The CDR3 covers 12 residues. V was shortened by 1 base and J by 7 bases, with 8 bases between the two germline ends. Germline CDR1 reads MNHNS; CDR2 reads SASEGT.

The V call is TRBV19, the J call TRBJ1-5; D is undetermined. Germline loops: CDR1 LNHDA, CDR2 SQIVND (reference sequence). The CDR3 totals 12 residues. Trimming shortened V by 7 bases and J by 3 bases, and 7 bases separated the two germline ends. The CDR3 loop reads CASTTINQPQHF. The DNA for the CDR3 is TGTGCCAGTACCACAATCAATCAGCCCCAGCATTTT.

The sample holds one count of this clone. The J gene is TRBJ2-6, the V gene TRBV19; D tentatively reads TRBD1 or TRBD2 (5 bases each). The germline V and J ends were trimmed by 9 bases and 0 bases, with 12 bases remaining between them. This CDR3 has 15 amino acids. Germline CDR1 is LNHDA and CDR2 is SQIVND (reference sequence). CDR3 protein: CASQPGTSGANVLTF. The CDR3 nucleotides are TGTGCCAGCCAACCAGGGACCTCTGGGGCCAACGTCCTGACTTTC.

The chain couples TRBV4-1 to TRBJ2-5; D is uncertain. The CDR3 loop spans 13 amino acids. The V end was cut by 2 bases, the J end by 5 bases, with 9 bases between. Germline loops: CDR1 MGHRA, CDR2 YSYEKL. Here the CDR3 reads CASSQWQRETQYF. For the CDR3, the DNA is TGCGCCAGCAGCCAATGGCAGAGGGAGACCCAGTACTTC.

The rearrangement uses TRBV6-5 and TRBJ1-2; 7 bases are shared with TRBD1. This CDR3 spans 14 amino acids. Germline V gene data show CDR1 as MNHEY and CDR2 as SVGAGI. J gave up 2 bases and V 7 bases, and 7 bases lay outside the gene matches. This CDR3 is CASIVDRANYGYTF. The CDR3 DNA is TGTGCCAGCATCGTCGACAGGGCGAACTATGGCTACACCTTC.

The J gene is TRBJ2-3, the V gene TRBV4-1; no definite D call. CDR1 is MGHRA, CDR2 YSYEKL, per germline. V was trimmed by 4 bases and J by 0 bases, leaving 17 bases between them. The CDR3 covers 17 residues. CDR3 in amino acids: CASSREWMSSSTDTQYF. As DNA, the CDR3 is TGCGCCAGCAGCCGAGAATGGATGTCGTCTAGCACAGATACGCAGTATTTT.

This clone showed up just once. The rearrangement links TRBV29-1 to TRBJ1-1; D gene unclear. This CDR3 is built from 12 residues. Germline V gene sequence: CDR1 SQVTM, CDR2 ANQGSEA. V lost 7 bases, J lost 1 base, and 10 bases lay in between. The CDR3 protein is CSGGTPNTEAFF. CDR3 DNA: TGCAGCGGGGGAACACCGAACACTGAAGCTTTCTTT.

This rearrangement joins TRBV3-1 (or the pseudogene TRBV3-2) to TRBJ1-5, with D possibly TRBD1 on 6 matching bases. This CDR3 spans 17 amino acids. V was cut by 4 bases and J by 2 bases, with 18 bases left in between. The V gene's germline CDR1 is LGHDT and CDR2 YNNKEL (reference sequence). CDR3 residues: CASSPDGPWTGNQPQHF. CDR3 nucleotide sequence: TGTGCCAGCAGCCCAGACGGACCTTGGACAGGCAATCAGCCCCAGCATTTT.

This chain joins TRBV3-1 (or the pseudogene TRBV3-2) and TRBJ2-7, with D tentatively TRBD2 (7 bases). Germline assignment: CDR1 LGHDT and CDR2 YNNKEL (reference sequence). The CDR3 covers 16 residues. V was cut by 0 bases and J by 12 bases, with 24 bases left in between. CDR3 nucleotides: TGTGCCAGCAGCCAAGACGCTCTCGTGGGGGGGCAAGGTCTGTACTTC. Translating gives CASSQDALVGGQGLYF.

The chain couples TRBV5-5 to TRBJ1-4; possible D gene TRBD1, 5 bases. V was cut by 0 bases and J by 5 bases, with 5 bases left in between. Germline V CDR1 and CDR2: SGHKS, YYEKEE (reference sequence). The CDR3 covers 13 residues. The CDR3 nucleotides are TGTGCCAGCAGCTTGGGGGACAATGAAAAACTGTTTTTT. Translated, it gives CASSLGDNEKLFF.

The CDR3 DNA sequence: TGCGCCAGCAGCGCAGACAACTACAATGAGCAGTTCTTC. Encoded protein: CASSADNYNEQFF. The chain combines TRBV5-1 with TRBJ2-1, with D hard to call. This CDR3 spans 13 amino acids. Germline loops: CDR1 SGHRS, CDR2 YFSETQ. V lost 4 bases, J lost 3 bases, and 8 bases lay in between.

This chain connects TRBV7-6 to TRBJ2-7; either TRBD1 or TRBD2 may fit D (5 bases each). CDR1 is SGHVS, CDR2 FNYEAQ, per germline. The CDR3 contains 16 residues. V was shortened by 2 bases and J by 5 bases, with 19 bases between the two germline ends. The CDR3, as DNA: TGTGCCAGCAGCTTATTCCCATTCCTGGGGGAAGACGAGCAGTACTTC. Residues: CASSLFPFLGEDEQYF. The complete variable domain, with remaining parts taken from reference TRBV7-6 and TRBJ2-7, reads GAGVSQSPRYKVTKRGQDVALRCDPISGHVSLYWYRQALGQGPEFLTYFNYEAQQDKSGLPNDRFSAERPEGSISTLTIQRTEQRDSAMYRCASSLFPFLGEDEQYFGPGTRLTVT.

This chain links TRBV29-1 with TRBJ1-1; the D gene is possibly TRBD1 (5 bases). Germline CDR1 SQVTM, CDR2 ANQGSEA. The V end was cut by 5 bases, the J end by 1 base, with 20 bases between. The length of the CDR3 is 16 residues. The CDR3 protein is CSVHGVILQENTEAFF. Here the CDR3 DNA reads TGCAGCGTTCACGGCGTGATACTACAGGAGAACACTGAAGCTTTCTTT.

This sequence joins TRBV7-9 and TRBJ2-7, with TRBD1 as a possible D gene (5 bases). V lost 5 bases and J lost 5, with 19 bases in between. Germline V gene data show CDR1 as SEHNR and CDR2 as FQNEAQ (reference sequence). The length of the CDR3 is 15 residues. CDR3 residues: CASSPRGRVADEQYF. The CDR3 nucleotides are TGTGCCAGCAGCCCTCGTGGCAGGGTCGCGGACGAGCAGTACTTC.

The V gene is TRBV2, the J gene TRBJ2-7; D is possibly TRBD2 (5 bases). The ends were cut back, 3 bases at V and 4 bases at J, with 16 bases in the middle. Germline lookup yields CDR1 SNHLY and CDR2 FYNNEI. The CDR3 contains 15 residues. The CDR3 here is CASSDLADYLYEQYF. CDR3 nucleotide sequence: TGTGCCAGCAGTGACCTAGCCGACTACTTATACGAGCAGTACTTC.

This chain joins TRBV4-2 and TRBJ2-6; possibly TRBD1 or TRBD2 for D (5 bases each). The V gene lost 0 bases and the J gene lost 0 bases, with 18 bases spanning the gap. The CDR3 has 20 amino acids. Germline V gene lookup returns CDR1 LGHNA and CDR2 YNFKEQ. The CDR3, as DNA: TGTGCCAGCAGCCAAGATGGGGCCGGTGGTGGGACCTCTGGGGCCAACGTCCTGACTTTC. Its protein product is CASSQDGAGGGTSGANVLTF.

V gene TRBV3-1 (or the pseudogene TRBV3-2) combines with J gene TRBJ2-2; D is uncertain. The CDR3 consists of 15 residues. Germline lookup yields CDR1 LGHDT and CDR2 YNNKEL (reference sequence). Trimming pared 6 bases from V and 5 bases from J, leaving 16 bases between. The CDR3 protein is CASRKEVGPTGELFF. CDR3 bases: TGTGCCAGCAGGAAAGAGGTGGGTCCGACCGGGGAGCTGTTTTTT.

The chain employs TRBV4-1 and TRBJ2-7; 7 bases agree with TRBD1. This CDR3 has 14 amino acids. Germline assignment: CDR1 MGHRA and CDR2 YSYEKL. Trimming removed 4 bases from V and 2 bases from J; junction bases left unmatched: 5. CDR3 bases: TGCGCCAGCAGCCCATTGGGACAGACCTACGAGCAGTACTTC. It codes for CASSPLGQTYEQYF.